This T cell receptor beta chain was sequenced in a study of CD8 T cells in ankylosing spondylitis. Whole-study results and caveats: As reported, disease-linked clones showed significant enrichment in matched ankylosing spondylitis synovial fluid. Blood from ankylosing spondylitis patients appeared to carry a characteristic roughly 8-variant TCR beta motif.

TCRdb re-called the 5' RACE reads with MiXCR, one entry per CDR3 protein. The sample has about 220,000 distinct CDR3 sequences; approximately 20% are singletons. This clonotype was detected many times. Its antigen remains unknown. The ends were cut back, 0 bases at V and 2 bases at J, with 2 bases in the middle. Germline CDR1 reads SGHDT; CDR2 reads YYEEEE. This CDR3 contains 12 residues. V gene TRBV5-6 combines with J gene TRBJ1-1; no clear D gene. The material sequenced was blood, either unsorted or a sorted T cell fraction (not recorded which). This receptor was identified in a male donor with ankylosing spondylitis. The CDR3 DNA reads as TGTGCCAGCAGCTTGGTCAACACTGAAGCTTTCTTT. Translation gives CASSLVNTEAFF. Full variable domain (outside the CDR3, taken from reference TRBV5-6 and TRBJ1-1): DAGVTQSPTHLIKTRGQQVTLRCSPKSGHDTVSWYQQALGQGPQFIFQYYEEEERQRGNFPDRFSGHQFPNYSSELNVNALLLGDSALYLCASSLVNTEAFFGQGTRLTVV.